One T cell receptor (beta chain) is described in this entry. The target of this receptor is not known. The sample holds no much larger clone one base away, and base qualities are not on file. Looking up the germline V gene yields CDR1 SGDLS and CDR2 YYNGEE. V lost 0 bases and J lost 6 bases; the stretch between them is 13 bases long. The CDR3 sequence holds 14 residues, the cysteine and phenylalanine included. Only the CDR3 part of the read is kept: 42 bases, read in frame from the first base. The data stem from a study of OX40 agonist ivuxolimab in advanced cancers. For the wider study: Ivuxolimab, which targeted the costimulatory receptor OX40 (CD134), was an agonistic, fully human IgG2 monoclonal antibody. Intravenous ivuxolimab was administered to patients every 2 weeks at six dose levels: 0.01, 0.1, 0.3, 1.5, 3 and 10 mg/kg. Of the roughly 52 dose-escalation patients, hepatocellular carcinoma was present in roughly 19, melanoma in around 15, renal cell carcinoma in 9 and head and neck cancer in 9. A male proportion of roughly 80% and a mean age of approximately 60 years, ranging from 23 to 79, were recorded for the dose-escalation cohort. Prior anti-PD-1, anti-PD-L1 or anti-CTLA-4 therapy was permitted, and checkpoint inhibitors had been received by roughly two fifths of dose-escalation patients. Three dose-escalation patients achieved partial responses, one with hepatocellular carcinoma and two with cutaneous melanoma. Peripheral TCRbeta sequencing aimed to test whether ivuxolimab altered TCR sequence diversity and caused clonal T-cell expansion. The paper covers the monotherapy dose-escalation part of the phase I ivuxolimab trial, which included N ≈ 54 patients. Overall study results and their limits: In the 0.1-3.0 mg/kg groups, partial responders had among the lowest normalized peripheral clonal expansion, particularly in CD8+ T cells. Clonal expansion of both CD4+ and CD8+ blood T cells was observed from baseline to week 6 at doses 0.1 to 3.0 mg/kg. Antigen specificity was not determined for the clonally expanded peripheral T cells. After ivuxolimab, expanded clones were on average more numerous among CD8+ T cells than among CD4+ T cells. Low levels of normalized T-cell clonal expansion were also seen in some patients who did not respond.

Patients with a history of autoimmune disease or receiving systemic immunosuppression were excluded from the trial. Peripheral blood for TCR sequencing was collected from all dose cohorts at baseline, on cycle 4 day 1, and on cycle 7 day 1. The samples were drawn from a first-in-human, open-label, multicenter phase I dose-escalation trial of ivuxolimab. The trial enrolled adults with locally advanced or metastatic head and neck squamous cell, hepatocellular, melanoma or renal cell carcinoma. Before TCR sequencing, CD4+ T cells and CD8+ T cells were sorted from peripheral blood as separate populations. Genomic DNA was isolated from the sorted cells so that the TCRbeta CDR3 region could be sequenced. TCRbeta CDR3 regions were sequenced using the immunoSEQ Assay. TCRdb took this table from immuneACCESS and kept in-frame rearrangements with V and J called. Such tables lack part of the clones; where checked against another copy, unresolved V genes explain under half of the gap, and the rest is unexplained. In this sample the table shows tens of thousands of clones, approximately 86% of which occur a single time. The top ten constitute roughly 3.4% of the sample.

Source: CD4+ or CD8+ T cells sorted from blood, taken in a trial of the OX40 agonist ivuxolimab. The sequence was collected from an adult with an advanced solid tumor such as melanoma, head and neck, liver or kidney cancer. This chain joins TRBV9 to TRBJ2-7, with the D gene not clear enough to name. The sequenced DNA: TGTGCCAGCAGCGTAGGGTTAGCAGGTCGCGAGCAGTACTTC. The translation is CASSVGLAGREQYF. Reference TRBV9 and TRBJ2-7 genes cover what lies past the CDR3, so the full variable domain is DSGVTQTPKHLITATGQRVTLRCSPRSGDLSVYWYQQSLDQGLQFLIQYYNGEERAKGNILERFSAQQFPDLHSELNLSSLELGDSALYFCASSVGLAGREQYFGPGTRLTVT.